This entry is about one T cell receptor (beta chain). Its target is unknown. These data belong to a study of post-analysis software for immune sequencing data. Broader study findings: Relative to controls, patients had several TRBV segments at higher frequency, with TRBV5-6, TRBV5-1 and TRBV20-1 among these.

This CDR3 contains 16 residues. Trimming stripped 0 bases from V and 5 bases from J, with 13 bases between. Germline CDR1 is MGHRA and CDR2 is YSYEKL. TCR beta cDNA libraries had unique molecular identifiers. TCRdb ran MiXCR on the PCR reads and lists one entry per CDR3 protein. In the table there are about 540,000 distinct CDR3 sequences, roughly 34% of which are singletons. Material for sequencing was blood. This chain connects TRBV4-1 to TRBJ2-2, with no clear D. This clonotype was sampled from a girl aged 2-17 years with multiple sclerosis. This chain's CDR3 is CASSQEGNQPTGELFF. CDR3 nucleotides: TGCGCCAGCAGCCAAGAGGGGAACCAACCTACCGGGGAGCTGTTTTTT.